This T cell receptor (beta chain) was captured in a study of cytomegalovirus exposure and HLA in healthy donors. With 60 Vbeta and 13 Jbeta primers, the PCR was carried out. The protocol was immunoSEQ multiplex PCR, while the TCRdb copy is restricted to in-frame clones and leaves out a portion. The table records around 97,000 clones, about four fifths of them present only once. CDR1 is SGDLS, CDR2 YYNGEE, per germline. The junction had 4 bases not matched to a gene; V was cut back by 3 bases and J by 1 base. This CDR3 has 17 residues. The specimen sequenced was PBMCs. The chain recombines TRBV9 with TRBJ2-5; 15 nucleotides line up with TRBD2. This TCR came from a man aged 40-50 years in good health and CMV-seropositive. CDR3 residues: CASSAGTSGGTQETQYF. In nucleotides, the CDR3 is TGTGCCAGCAGCGCAGGGACTAGCGGGGGGACCCAAGAGACCCAGTACTTC.